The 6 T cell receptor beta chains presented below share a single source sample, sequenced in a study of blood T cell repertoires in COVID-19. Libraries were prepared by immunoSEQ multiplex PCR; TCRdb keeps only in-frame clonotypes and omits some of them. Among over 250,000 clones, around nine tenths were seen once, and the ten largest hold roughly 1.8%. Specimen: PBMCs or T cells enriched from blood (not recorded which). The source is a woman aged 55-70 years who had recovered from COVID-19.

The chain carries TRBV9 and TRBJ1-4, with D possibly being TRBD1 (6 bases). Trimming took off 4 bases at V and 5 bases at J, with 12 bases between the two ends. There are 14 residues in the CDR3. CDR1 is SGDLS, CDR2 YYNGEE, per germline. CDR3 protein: CASSFRGGNEKLFF. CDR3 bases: TGTGCCAGCAGCTTCAGGGGAGGGAATGAAAAACTGTTTTTT.

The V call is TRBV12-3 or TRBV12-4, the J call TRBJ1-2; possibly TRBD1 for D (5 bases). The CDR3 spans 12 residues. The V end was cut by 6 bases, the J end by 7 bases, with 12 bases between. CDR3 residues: CASSLPGVGYTF. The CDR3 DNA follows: TGTGCCAGCAGCCTACCGGGGGTTGGCTACACCTTC.

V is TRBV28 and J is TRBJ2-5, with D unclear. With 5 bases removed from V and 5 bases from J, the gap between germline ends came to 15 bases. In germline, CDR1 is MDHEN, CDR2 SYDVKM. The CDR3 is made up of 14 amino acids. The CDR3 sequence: CASSPGVVVETQYF. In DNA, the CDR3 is TGTGCCAGCAGTCCGGGTGTGGTAGTGGAGACCCAGTACTTC.

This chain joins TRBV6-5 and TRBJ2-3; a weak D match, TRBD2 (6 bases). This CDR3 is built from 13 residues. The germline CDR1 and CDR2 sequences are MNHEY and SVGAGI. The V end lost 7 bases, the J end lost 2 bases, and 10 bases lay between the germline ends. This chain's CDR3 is CASTRDSTDTQYF. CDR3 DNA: TGTGCCAGCACCCGGGACTCCACAGATACGCAGTATTTT.

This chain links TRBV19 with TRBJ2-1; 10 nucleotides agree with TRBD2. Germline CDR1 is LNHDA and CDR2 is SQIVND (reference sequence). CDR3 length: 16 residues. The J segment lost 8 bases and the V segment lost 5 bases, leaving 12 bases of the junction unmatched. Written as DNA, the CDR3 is TGTGCCAGTAGTCGAATGGCTAGCGGGAGTAGGGATGAGCAGTTCTTC. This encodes CASSRMASGSRDEQFF. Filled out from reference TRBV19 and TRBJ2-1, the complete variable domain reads DGGITQSPKYLFRKEGQNVTLSCEQNLNHDAMYWYRQDPGQGLRLIYYSQIVNDFQKGDIAEGYSVSREKKESFPLTVTSAQKNPTAFYLCASSRMASGSRDEQFFGPGTRLTVL.

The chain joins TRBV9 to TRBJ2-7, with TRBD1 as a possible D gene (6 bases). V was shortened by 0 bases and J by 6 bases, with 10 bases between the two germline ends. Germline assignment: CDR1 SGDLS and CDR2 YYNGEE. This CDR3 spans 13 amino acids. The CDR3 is CASSVEGVGEQYF. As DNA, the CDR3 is TGTGCCAGCAGCGTAGAGGGGGTAGGCGAGCAGTACTTC. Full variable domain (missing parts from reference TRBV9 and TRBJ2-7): DSGVTQTPKHLITATGQRVTLRCSPRSGDLSVYWYQQSLDQGLQFLIQYYNGEERAKGNILERFSAQQFPDLHSELNLSSLELGDSALYFCASSVEGVGEQYFGPGTRLTVT.